These T cell receptor beta chains were read from a single sample in a study of T cells expressing NK-cell markers. TCRdb derives one entry per CDR3 protein from the 5' RACE reads, leaving out DNA. This sample contains around 100,000 distinct CDR3 sequences. Specimen: blood T cells: a sorted CD56 or NKG2C T cell subset, CD4+ or CD8+ T cells, or bulk PBMC T cells (not recorded which). Receptors originate from a woman aged 18 to 75 in good health. Both conserved end residues are part of each CDR3.

TRBJ2-1 | TRBV5-5 | CASSWTGSSYNEQFF
TRBJ1-2 | TRBV29-1 | CSVLFGYGYTF
TRBJ1-4 | TRBV9 | CASSVMYSPEKLFF
TRBJ2-5 | TRBV6-1 | CASRILGGSRETQYF
TRBJ1-2 | TRBV5-1 | CASNSGQGRRGYTF
TRBJ2-7 | TRBV7-9 | CASRQVRGRALSEEQYF
TRBJ2-3 | TRBV5-4 | CASSLTGQGWSDTQYF
TRBJ2-3 | TRBV12-3/TRBV12-4 | CASRLGGRADTQYF
TRBJ2-5 | TRBV7-3 | CASSLNNKETQYF
TRBJ2-7 | TRBV28 | CASSLALAETYEQYF